This is a list of T cell receptor beta chains from one sample in a study of blood T cell repertoires in COVID-19. Clones were read by immunoSEQ multiplex PCR, and TCRdb kept only the in-frame ones, dropping some. Here the sample spans 150,000 to 200,000 clones, 85% to 95% being singletons. The specimen sequenced was peripheral blood. Source of these receptors: a man aged 50 to 60 with acute or convalescent COVID-19. Both conserved end residues are part of each CDR3. D genes are given only for firm matches. The size field is filled for only some rows; it gives once, few, many or a size class.

D: TRBD1
size: NA
J: TRBJ1-6
V: TRBV18
CDR3: CASSLIQGFDSPLHF
DNA: TGTGCCAGCTCACTTATACAGGGGTTCGATTCACCCCTCCACTTT

D: NA
size: NA
J: TRBJ2-2
V: TRBV11-1
CDR3: CASSLRDTNTGELFF
DNA: TGTGCCAGCAGCTTACGGGACACAAACACCGGGGAGCTGTTTTTT

D: NA
size: NA
J: TRBJ1-4
V: TRBV19
CDR3: CASSPSLRPNEKLFF
DNA: TGTGCCAGTAGTCCTAGCCTGCGCCCTAATGAAAAACTGTTTTTT

D: TRBD2
size: NA
J: TRBJ2-5
V: TRBV7-2
CDR3: CASSPNFSGVAGETQYF
DNA: TGTGCCAGCAGCCCTAATTTTAGCGGGGTGGCAGGGGAGACCCAGTACTTC

D: NA
size: NA
J: TRBJ1-1
V: TRBV29-1
CDR3: CSVDGGNMNTEAFF
DNA: TGCAGCGTTGATGGGGGCAACATGAACACTGAAGCTTTCTTT

D: NA
size: NA
J: TRBJ2-3
V: TRBV28
CDR3: CASRQAGLTDTQYF
DNA: TGTGCCAGCCGTCAGGCGGGTCTCACAGATACGCAGTATTTT

D: NA
size: NA
J: TRBJ2-2
V: TRBV21-1
CDR3: CASSKPDFNTNTGELFF
DNA: TGTGCCAGCAGCAAACCGGACTTCAATACGAACACCGGGGAGCTGTTTTTT

D: TRBD2
size: NA
J: TRBJ2-1
V: TRBV11-2
CDR3: CASSWLAGAYNEQFF
DNA: TGTGCCAGCAGCTGGTTAGCGGGAGCCTACAATGAGCAGTTCTTC

D: NA
size: NA
J: TRBJ2-3
V: TRBV5-1
CDR3: CASSLRADTQYF
DNA: TGCGCCAGCAGCCTTCGGGCAGATACGCAGTATTTT

D: TRBD1
size: NA
J: TRBJ2-5
V: TRBV6-1
CDR3: CASSGQGTGLQETQYF
DNA: TGTGCCAGCAGTGGTCAAGGGACAGGCCTCCAAGAGACCCAGTACTTC

D: TRBD2
size: NA
J: TRBJ2-3
V: TRBV28
CDR3: CASSLGLDSHSDTQYF
DNA: TGTGCCAGCAGTTTAGGACTAGATTCACACTCAGATACGCAGTATTTT

D: TRBD2
size: once
J: TRBJ2-3
V: TRBV15
CDR3: CATSRGRGLAGGASTDTQYF
DNA: TGTGCCACCAGCAGAGGCCGGGGACTAGCGGGGGGCGCTAGCACAGATACGCAGTATTTT

D: NA
size: NA
J: TRBJ2-5
V: TRBV28
CDR3: CASSPYKRQETQYF
DNA: TGTGCCAGCAGTCCGTACAAGCGGCAAGAGACCCAGTACTTC

D: TRBD2
size: NA
J: TRBJ2-5
V: TRBV6-4
CDR3: CASSDSPRTSGTQYF
DNA: TGTGCCAGCAGTGACTCGCCACGGACTAGCGGGACCCAGTACTTC

D: NA
size: NA
J: TRBJ2-1
V: TRBV27
CDR3: CASSFLGSGSSEQFF
DNA: TGTGCCAGCAGCTTTCTGGGTTCAGGATCGAGTGAGCAGTTCTTC

D: TRBD1
size: NA
J: TRBJ2-1
V: TRBV29-1
CDR3: CSVGGSGGGSNEQFF
DNA: TGCAGCGTTGGGGGGTCAGGGGGCGGGTCGAATGAGCAGTTCTTC

D: TRBD1
size: NA
J: TRBJ2-2
V: TRBV6-5
CDR3: CASGQGGNTGELFF
DNA: TGTGCCAGCGGACAGGGGGGAAACACCGGGGAGCTGTTTTTT

D: TRBD1
size: NA
J: TRBJ1-1
V: TRBV18
CDR3: CASSRDRMNTEAFF
DNA: TGTGCCAGCTCTAGGGACAGGATGAACACTGAAGCTTTCTTT

D: NA
size: NA
J: TRBJ1-5
V: TRBV4-1
CDR3: CASSQGGYSNQPQHF
DNA: TGCGCCAGCAGCCAAGGGGGCTATAGCAATCAGCCCCAGCATTTT

D: NA
size: NA
J: TRBJ1-3
V: TRBV28
CDR3: CASSLRNGYYSGNTIYF
DNA: TGTGCCAGCAGTTTACGAAACGGGTACTACTCTGGAAACACCATATATTTT

D: NA
size: NA
J: TRBJ1-5
V: TRBV5-5
CDR3: CASSLITGNQPQHF
DNA: TGTGCCAGCAGCTTGATAACAGGGAATCAGCCCCAGCATTTT

D: TRBD1
size: NA
J: TRBJ1-5
V: TRBV11-2
CDR3: CASSLGGQGAGQPQHF
DNA: TGTGCCAGCAGCTTAGGGGGGCAGGGGGCGGGTCAGCCCCAGCATTTT

D: TRBD2
size: once
J: TRBJ2-7
V: TRBV9
CDR3: CASSVTGTTTYEQYF
DNA: TGTGCCAGCAGCGTCACCGGGACTACCACCTACGAGCAGTACTTC

D: TRBD1
size: NA
J: TRBJ2-3
V: TRBV3-1/TRBV3-2
CDR3: CASSFGQDVTDTQYF
DNA: TGTGCCAGCAGCTTTGGACAGGATGTCACAGATACGCAGTATTTT

D: NA
size: NA
J: TRBJ1-5
V: TRBV3-1/TRBV3-2
CDR3: CASSQDNGNQPQHF
DNA: TGTGCCAGCAGCCAAGATAATGGCAATCAGCCCCAGCATTTT

D: TRBD1
size: NA
J: TRBJ2-1
V: TRBV29-1
CDR3: CSADRGSYNEQFF
DNA: TGCAGCGCTGACAGGGGGAGCTACAATGAGCAGTTCTTC

D: NA
size: NA
J: TRBJ1-4
V: TRBV6-6
CDR3: CATSRGGATNEKLFF
DNA: TGTGCCACCTCCCGGGGGGGAGCAACTAATGAAAAACTGTTTTTT

D: TRBD1
size: NA
J: TRBJ1-1
V: TRBV5-1
CDR3: CASSRDRGATEAFF
DNA: TGCGCCAGCAGTCGGGACAGGGGTGCCACTGAAGCTTTCTTT

D: NA
size: NA
J: TRBJ1-6
V: TRBV28
CDR3: CASSLLTGEGLVYNSPLHF
DNA: TGTGCCAGCAGTTTATTAACTGGCGAGGGCTTGGTATATAATTCACCCCTCCACTTT

D: NA
size: NA
J: TRBJ1-2
V: TRBV19
CDR3: CASSRTDTYGYTF
DNA: TGTGCCAGTAGTAGGACGGACACCTATGGCTACACCTTC

D: NA
size: NA
J: TRBJ1-1
V: TRBV4-2
CDR3: CASSQDRGEAFF
DNA: TGTGCCAGCAGCCAAGACCGCGGAGAAGCTTTCTTT

D: NA
size: NA
J: TRBJ1-1
V: TRBV4-1
CDR3: CASSQPWQGRMNTEAFF
DNA: TGCGCCAGCAGCCAACCGTGGCAGGGGAGAATGAACACTGAAGCTTTCTTT

D: TRBD2
size: few
J: TRBJ2-7
V: TRBV9
CDR3: CASSVASGGPYEQYF
DNA: TGTGCCAGCAGCGTAGCTTCGGGAGGGCCGTACGAGCAGTACTTC

D: NA
size: once
J: TRBJ2-6
V: TRBV7-2
CDR3: CASSLNGPTGGLGANVLTF
DNA: TGTGCCAGCAGCCTCAACGGTCCAACGGGGGGCCTTGGGGCCAACGTCCTGACTTTC

D: NA
size: NA
J: TRBJ1-3
V: TRBV9
CDR3: CASSLVAGSGNTIYF
DNA: TGTGCCAGCAGCTTGGTAGCGGGGTCTGGAAACACCATATATTTT

D: TRBD1
size: NA
J: TRBJ2-7
V: TRBV5-1
CDR3: CASSAAPGQEKYEQYF
DNA: TGCGCCAGCAGCGCGGCTCCGGGACAGGAAAAATACGAGCAGTACTTC

D: TRBD2
size: NA
J: TRBJ2-1
V: TRBV28
CDR3: CASSPTSGGAIGEQFF
DNA: TGTGCCAGCAGTCCTACTAGCGGGGGGGCCATTGGTGAGCAGTTCTTC

D: TRBD1
size: NA
J: TRBJ2-3
V: TRBV20-1
CDR3: CSAPGTGTQYF
DNA: TGCAGTGCTCCCGGGACAGGGACGCAGTATTTT

D: NA
size: NA
J: TRBJ2-3
V: TRBV7-3
CDR3: CASSPSTPGLRTDTQYF
DNA: TGTGCCAGCAGCCCCTCCACCCCGGGACTCAGGACAGATACGCAGTATTTT

D: NA
size: few
J: TRBJ2-5
V: TRBV21-1
CDR3: CASRTLAAEREGRETQYF
DNA: TGTGCCAGCAGGACCCTCGCAGCTGAGCGGGAGGGCCGGGAGACCCAGTACTTC

D: TRBD2
size: NA
J: TRBJ2-7
V: TRBV18
CDR3: CASSQGLAGVAAGYEQYF
DNA: TGTGCCAGCTCACAAGGGCTAGCGGGAGTAGCAGCGGGCTACGAGCAGTACTTC

D: NA
size: NA
J: TRBJ1-1
V: TRBV2
CDR3: CASSLRLDTEAFF
DNA: TGTGCCAGCTCTTTGCGACTGGACACTGAAGCTTTCTTT

D: NA
size: NA
J: TRBJ1-5
V: TRBV28
CDR3: CASSLGGGPGKPQHF
DNA: TGTGCCAGCAGTTTAGGCGGGGGGCCAGGTAAGCCCCAGCATTTT

D: TRBD1
size: NA
J: TRBJ2-7
V: TRBV15
CDR3: CATSLSTGTGYEQYF
DNA: TGTGCCACCAGCTTATCGACCGGGACAGGGTACGAGCAGTACTTC

D: TRBD1
size: NA
J: TRBJ1-1
V: TRBV3-1/TRBV3-2
CDR3: CASSLQGAVNTEAFF
DNA: TGTGCCAGCAGTCTGCAGGGGGCCGTGAACACTGAAGCTTTCTTT

D: TRBD1
size: once
J: TRBJ1-5
V: TRBV7-9
CDR3: CASSPGTVSHQPQHF
DNA: TGTGCCAGCAGCCCGGGGACAGTATCACATCAGCCCCAGCATTTT

D: NA
size: NA
J: TRBJ1-1
V: TRBV27
CDR3: CASSLRGLQGAGGTEAFF
DNA: TGTGCCAGCAGTTTAAGAGGCCTGCAGGGAGCGGGGGGCACTGAAGCTTTCTTT

D: NA
size: NA
J: TRBJ2-7
V: TRBV27
CDR3: CASSSYYEQYF
DNA: TGTGCCAGCAGTTCCTACTACGAGCAGTACTTC

D: TRBD1
size: NA
J: TRBJ1-1
V: TRBV29-1
CDR3: CSVRPGGTNTEAFF
DNA: TGCAGCGTTCGTCCAGGGGGCACGAACACTGAAGCTTTCTTT

D: NA
size: NA
J: TRBJ2-3
V: TRBV7-3
CDR3: CASSSFNEQQSYF
DNA: TGTGCCAGCAGCTCCTTTAACGAACAGCAATCATATTTT

D: NA
size: NA
J: TRBJ2-3
V: TRBV7-9
CDR3: CASSLRQSDTQYF
DNA: TGTGCCAGCAGCCTCCGACAGTCGGATACGCAGTATTTT

D: NA
size: NA
J: TRBJ2-1
V: TRBV12-3/TRBV12-4
CDR3: CASSAVEQFF
DNA: TGTGCCAGCAGCGCGGTGGAGCAGTTCTTC

D: TRBD2
size: once
J: TRBJ2-7
V: TRBV4-1
CDR3: CASSPRRLAVAYEQYF
DNA: TGCGCCAGCAGCCCCAGGAGACTAGCGGTTGCCTACGAGCAGTACTTC

D: TRBD1
size: many
J: TRBJ1-4
V: TRBV25-1
CDR3: CASRGDRKNEKLFF
DNA: TGTGCCAGCAGGGGGGACAGGAAGAATGAAAAACTGTTTTTT

D: NA
size: NA
J: TRBJ2-5
V: TRBV15
CDR3: CATSSDRETQYF
DNA: TGTGCCACCAGCTCGGACAGAGAGACCCAGTACTTC